These 24 T cell receptor beta chains originate from one sample sequenced in a study of blood T cell repertoires in COVID-19. Here immunoSEQ multiplex PCR was the method, and the copy in TCRdb shows in-frame clones only, minus some. Counted here are more than 150,000 clones, roughly 87% occurring once; the ten biggest clones make up 7%. Input material: PBMCs or T cells enriched from blood (not recorded which). Receptor source: a woman aged 50 to 60 who had recovered from COVID-19.

The CDR3 loop is CASSLNGQVGDGYTF. DNA for the CDR3: TGTGCCAGCAGCTTGAACGGACAGGTCGGCGATGGCTACACCTTC. V is TRBV7-9 and J is TRBJ1-2, with 7 positions matching TRBD1. Germline loops: CDR1 SEHNR, CDR2 FQNEAQ (reference sequence). The CDR3 covers 15 residues. With 3 bases clipped from V and 6 bases from J, the junction kept 10 bases outside the gene matches.

CDR3 region: CAWSVLSTEAFF. The CDR3 nucleotides read TGTGCCTGGAGTGTATTGAGCACTGAAGCTTTCTTT. The chain recombines TRBV30 with TRBJ1-1; no clear D. Germline CDR1 reads GTSNPN; CDR2 reads SVGIG (reference sequence). CDR3 size: 12 residues. Trimming took off 0 bases at V and 4 bases at J, with 6 bases between the two ends.

V usage is TRBV7-6 and J usage is TRBJ2-5; TRBD1 matches at 10 bases. V lost 1 base to trimming and J lost 5 bases; unmatched junction nucleotides: 1. CDR3 length equals 14 residues. CDR1 is SGHVS and CDR2 is FNYEAQ in the germline V gene. The CDR3 protein is CASSLGGQGETQYF. The CDR3 coding sequence is TGTGCCAGCAGCTTAGGGGGACAGGGGGAGACCCAGTACTTC. Combining the CDR3 with reference TRBV7-6 and TRBJ2-5 gives the whole variable domain GAGVSQSPRYKVTKRGQDVALRCDPISGHVSLYWYRQALGQGPEFLTYFNYEAQQDKSGLPNDRFSAERPEGSISTLTIQRTEQRDSAMYRCASSLGGQGETQYFGPGTRLLVL.

The genes are TRBV6-4 and TRBJ2-3, with TRBD1 matching 9 bases. CDR1 and CDR2 from the germline V gene are MRHNA and SNTAGT. The CDR3 contains 14 residues. With V trimmed by 2 bases and J by 3 bases, 0 bases remained unmatched. CDR3 DNA: TGTGCCAGCAGTGACGGGACAGGGACAGATACGCAGTATTTT. Its translation is CASSDGTGTDTQYF.

The chain recombines TRBV5-4 with TRBJ1-2, with D possibly matching TRBD1 (5 bases). The CDR3 runs to 14 residues. From germline, CDR1 is SGHNT and CDR2 YYREEE (reference sequence). The germline V and J ends were trimmed by 2 bases and 3 bases, with 11 bases remaining between them. The CDR3 is CASSLKGNHYGYTF. The DNA for the CDR3 is TGTGCCAGCAGCTTAAAGGGGAACCACTATGGCTACACCTTC. Full variable domain (outside the CDR3, taken from reference TRBV5-4 and TRBJ1-2): ETGVTQSPTHLIKTRGQQVTLRCSSQSGHNTVSWYQQALGQGPQFIFQYYREEENGRGNFPPRFSGLQFPNYSSELNVNALELDDSALYLCASSLKGNHYGYTFGSGTRLTVV.

V gene TRBV29-1 combines with J gene TRBJ2-1, with 13 bases lining up with TRBD2. The CDR3 spans 21 residues. CDR1 is SQVTM, CDR2 ANQGSEA, per germline. Unmatched junction bases numbered 16, after V lost 1 base and J lost 1 base. CDR3 protein: CSVEGRTGLTSGRVSYNEQFF. Here the CDR3 DNA reads TGCAGCGTTGAAGGGAGGACAGGATTAACTAGCGGGAGGGTTTCCTACAATGAGCAGTTCTTC.

The rearrangement links TRBV18 to TRBJ2-5; D not certain. The V gene's germline CDR1 is KGHSH and CDR2 LQKENI. The CDR3 spans 14 residues. With 2 bases removed from V and 5 bases from J, the gap between germline ends came to 12 bases. CDR3 nucleotides: TGTGCCAGCTCACCAGACGCAGGTCAGGAGACCCAGTACTTC. This codes for CASSPDAGQETQYF.

The chain combines TRBV9 with TRBJ2-3; 11 bases line up with TRBD2. The ends lost 3 bases at V and 2 bases at J; junction bases unmatched: 8. Germline V CDR1 and CDR2: SGDLS, YYNGEE. The CDR3 spans 17 residues. CDR3 sequence reads: CASSGTGLAGYTDTQYF. The CDR3, as DNA: TGTGCCAGCAGCGGGACCGGACTAGCGGGCTACACAGATACGCAGTATTTT.

This CDR3 is CATSRSGVSTDTQYF. The CDR3 bases are TGTGCCACCAGCAGATCCGGGGTTAGCACAGATACGCAGTATTTT. The chain employs TRBV15 and TRBJ2-3; a possible D gene is TRBD2 (5 bases). The germline gives CDR1 LNHNV, CDR2 YYDKDF (reference sequence). The V end lost 2 bases, the J end lost 0 bases, and 9 bases lay between the germline ends. The CDR3 is 15 amino acids. Full variable domain (rest looked up from reference TRBV15 and TRBJ2-3): DAMVIQNPRYQVTQFGKPVTLSCSQTLNHNVMYWYQQKSSQAPKLLFHYYDKDFNNEADTPDNFQSRRPNTSFCFLDIRSPGLGDTAMYLCATSRSGVSTDTQYFGPGTRLTVL.

This rearrangement joins TRBV13 to TRBJ1-3; D not certain. The CDR3 runs 15 residues. Germline V gene sequence: CDR1 PRHDT, CDR2 FYEKMQ (reference sequence). Trimming took 4 bases from V and 1 from J, leaving 11 bases between them. The CDR3 coding sequence is TGTGCCAGCAGCTCCTTCTCTAATTCTGGAAACACCATATATTTT. It codes for CASSSFSNSGNTIYF. The full variable domain, its missing parts supplied by reference TRBV13 and TRBJ1-3, is AAGVIQSPRHLIKEKRETATLKCYPIPRHDTVYWYQQGPGQDPQFLISFYEKMQSDKGSIPDRFSAQQFSDYHSELNMSSLELGDSALYFCASSSFSNSGNTIYFGEGSWLTVV.

The rearrangement uses TRBV7-9 and TRBJ1-4; tentative D call: TRBD1 (5 bases). The ends were cut back, 0 bases at V and 6 bases at J, with 14 bases in the middle. The germline V gene has CDR1 SEHNR and CDR2 FQNEAQ (reference sequence). CDR3 length equals 16 residues. CDR3 region: CASSLAVTPGDEKLFF. As DNA, the CDR3 is TGTGCCAGCAGCTTAGCGGTAACTCCGGGGGATGAAAAACTGTTTTTT.

This rearrangement joins TRBV6-2 or TRBV6-3 to TRBJ1-5; maybe TRBD1 (5 bases). This CDR3 has 17 residues. The ends were cut back, 0 bases at V and 7 bases at J, with 19 bases in the middle. Germline-derived CDR1 and CDR2 are MNHEY and SVGEGT. Here the CDR3 reads CASSYSRSDKKRQPQHF. In DNA form, the CDR3 reads TGTGCCAGCAGTTACTCGAGATCGGACAAGAAAAGGCAGCCCCAGCATTTT.

In DNA form, the CDR3 reads TGTGCCAGCAGGCCCCTGACTCGGGGATCCGGCACTGAAGCTTTCTTT. Protein: CASRPLTRGSGTEAFF. J is TRBJ1-1 and V is TRBV11-1; D gene unclear. The germline V and J ends were trimmed by 6 bases and 4 bases, with 21 bases remaining between them. From germline, CDR1 is SGHAT and CDR2 FQDESV (reference sequence). CDR3 length: 16 residues.

The chain links TRBV29-1 to TRBJ2-7; TRBD1 aligns across 7 bases. This CDR3 comprises 16 residues. J gave up 2 bases and V 4 bases, and 14 bases lay outside the gene matches. Per germline, CDR1 SQVTM and CDR2 ANQGSEA. The CDR3 nucleotides are TGCAGCGTTGCGGTCGCAGGGGGAAAAACCACCTACGAGCAGTACTTC. Amino acids: CSVAVAGGKTTYEQYF.

The V and J genes are TRBV5-4 and TRBJ1-2; possibly TRBD1 for D (5 bases). Trimming removed 0 bases at V and 3 bases at J, with 6 bases between. Germline V gene data show CDR1 as SGHNT and CDR2 as YYREEE (reference sequence). The CDR3 sequence is 13 residues long. CDR3 nucleotides: TGTGCCAGCAGCTTGGCGGGGGACTATGGCTACACCTTC. This encodes CASSLAGDYGYTF.

This chain joins TRBV6-2 or TRBV6-3 and TRBJ2-1; no firm D call. V gave up 0 bases and J gave up 4 bases, with 19 bases separating them. The V gene's germline CDR1 is MNHEY and CDR2 SVGEGT. The CDR3 sequence is 18 residues long. The CDR3 sequence: CASSYSTLSPREYNEQFF. The CDR3 DNA reads TGTGCCAGCAGTTACTCGACCCTGAGTCCTAGAGAATACAATGAGCAGTTCTTC.

V gene TRBV9 combines with J gene TRBJ2-1, with 8 positions matching TRBD2. The CDR3 extends over 15 amino acids. Germline lookup yields CDR1 SGDLS and CDR2 YYNGEE. The junction had 3 bases not matched to a gene; V was cut back by 0 bases and J by 4 bases. Here the CDR3 DNA reads TGTGCCAGCAGCGTAGCTACTAGCGGATACAATGAGCAGTTCTTC. It is translated as CASSVATSGYNEQFF.

The rearrangement uses TRBV6-1 and TRBJ1-1; TRBD1 matches 9 bases. V shed 2 bases and J 9 bases; nucleotides not matched to a gene: 7. This CDR3 comprises 14 residues. Germline-derived CDR1 and CDR2 are MNHNS and SASEGT. The CDR3, as DNA: TGTGCCAGCAGTGAATATGGGACAGGGCTAAAAGCTTTCTTT. Its protein is CASSEYGTGLKAFF.

V gene TRBV28 combines with J gene TRBJ2-1; D is possibly TRBD2 (5 bases). Trimming removed 5 bases from V and 12 bases from J, with 14 bases in between. The CDR3 loop spans 12 amino acids. Per germline, CDR1 MDHEN and CDR2 SYDVKM. CDR3 residues: CASSLLERRQFF. CDR3 sequence (DNA): TGTGCCAGCAGTCTACTAGAGAGGAGGCAGTTCTTC.

The V gene is TRBV11-3, the J gene TRBJ1-1, with 7 bases fitting TRBD1. Unmatched junction bases numbered 0, after V lost 2 bases and J lost 6 bases. The CDR3 runs to 12 residues. Germline values: CDR1 SGHNT, CDR2 YENEEA. The DNA for the CDR3 is TGTGCCAGCAGCTTACAGGGGGCTGAAGCTTTCTTT. It yields the protein CASSLQGAEAFF.

The V gene is TRBV19, the J gene TRBJ1-2; 7 bases are shared with TRBD1. Germline V lookup: CDR1 LNHDA, CDR2 SQIVND (reference sequence). With V trimmed by 6 bases and J by 0 bases, 4 bases remained unmatched. This CDR3 comprises 14 residues. CDR3 DNA sequence: TGTGCCAGTAGGTCGACAGGGACTAACTATGGCTACACCTTC. Translation gives CASRSTGTNYGYTF.

This chain joins TRBV2 and TRBJ1-3, with 9 bases aligning to TRBD1. The CDR3 is 17 residues long. CDR1 is SNHLY and CDR2 is FYNNEI in the germline V gene. J gave up 8 bases and V 0 bases, and 11 bases lay outside the gene matches. The CDR3 sequence: CASSEAMGGQGRYTIYF. In DNA form, the CDR3 reads TGTGCCAGCAGTGAAGCGATGGGGGGACAGGGAAGGTACACCATATATTTT.

This clone was detected only once. The gene calls are TRBV19 and TRBJ2-4, with a possible D match to TRBD1 (6 bases). This CDR3 comprises 14 residues. Germline loops: CDR1 LNHDA, CDR2 SQIVND (reference sequence). Between the trimmed V and J ends, which lost 4 bases and 2 bases, there was a span of 9 bases. The DNA of the CDR3 is TGTGCCAGTAGTAATGGGGGCCCCAAAAACATTCAGTACTTC. The encoded protein is CASSNGGPKNIQYF. Together with reference TRBV19 and TRBJ2-4, the CDR3 gives the full variable domain: DGGITQSPKYLFRKEGQNVTLSCEQNLNHDAMYWYRQDPGQGLRLIYYSQIVNDFQKGDIAEGYSVSREKKESFPLTVTSAQKNPTAFYLCASSNGGPKNIQYFGAGTRLSVL.

This clone was seen a few times. The chain has TRBV5-4 and TRBJ2-3; a weak D match, TRBD2 (6 bases). This CDR3 is 15 amino acids long. Trimming stripped 0 bases from V and 3 bases from J, with 11 bases between. Germline assignment: CDR1 SGHNT and CDR2 YYREEE (reference sequence). The CDR3 region is CASSLGLASTDTQYF. The CDR3 nucleotides read TGTGCCAGCAGCTTGGGGCTAGCGAGTACAGATACGCAGTATTTT.